A selection of T cell receptor beta chains follows, all from one sample in a study of PD-L1 blockade in urothelial cancer. Method: immunoSEQ multiplex PCR; TCRdb's copy keeps in-frame clones and lacks some. The data hold about 110,000 clones, with around 85% observed a single time. This specimen consisted of PBMCs, obtained around atezolizumab (anti-PD-L1) treatment. The origin of the receptors is a man aged 45-65 years with urothelial cancer. The CDR3 runs from the conserved cysteine through the conserved F or W. D genes are given only for firm matches. Clone size is not always given. Where it is, it says once, few, many or a class for expanded clones.

>TRBJ2-1|.|TRBV19|13|.
CASKTASYNEQFF
>TRBJ2-7|.|TRBV28|13|.
CASTPGYFYEQYF
>TRBJ1-3|TRBD1|TRBV27|14|.
CASSLFRGGNTIYF
>TRBJ1-5|.|TRBV18|17|.
CASSPLAPGQKNQPQHF
>TRBJ2-3|.|TRBV5-6|14|.
CASSLFRPGDTQYF
>TRBJ2-3|TRBD2|TRBV19|15|.
CASSAPPTSGGTQYF
>TRBJ2-2|.|TRBV28|17|.
CASSPNGLDRVTGELFF
>TRBJ2-1|.|TRBV7-9|14|.
CASSKGSVTNEQFF
>TRBJ2-1|TRBD1|TRBV15|15|few
CATSPRTGVGNEQFF
>TRBJ2-2|TRBD2|TRBV13|18|.
CASSHPGLAGGPSGELFF
>TRBJ2-7|TRBD2|TRBV27|14|.
CASIGLAGPYEQYF
>TRBJ1-1|TRBD1|TRBV9|15|.
CASSGGTGGRTEAFF
>TRBJ2-5|.|TRBV27|16|.
CASSYRSVTRWETQYF
>TRBJ2-5|TRBD2|TRBV5-1|16|.
CASRLAGGPGRETQYF
>TRBJ2-1|.|TRBV19|16|.
CASSPIDRPSYNEQFF
>TRBJ2-1|TRBD2|TRBV5-6|17|.
CASSLEWLAGRDHEQFF
>TRBJ2-3|TRBD2|TRBV19|18|.
CASTPLAGSTLSTDTQYF
>TRBJ2-1|TRBD2|TRBV10-1|18|.
CASSPRPLLAGIYNEQFF
>TRBJ1-4|TRBD1|TRBV7-9|16|.
CASSPGQGYTNEKLFF
>TRBJ2-7|.|TRBV9|14|.
CASSVVASAYEQYF
>TRBJ1-2|.|TRBV27|15|.
CASSLSSTGVYGYTF
>TRBJ2-4|.|TRBV7-2|14|.
CASSASVAKNIQYF
>TRBJ1-5|.|TRBV6-1|15|once
CASTGEGLSNQPQHF
>TRBJ2-2|TRBD1|TRBV27|15|.
CASSSQGKVAGELFF
>TRBJ2-1|TRBD2|TRBV6-5|15|.
CASSRASGSGEVQFF
>TRBJ2-3|TRBD2|TRBV4-2|16|.
CASSQDPAGGVDTQYF
>TRBJ2-1|TRBD2|TRBV5-6|14|.
CASSGGSGKLKQFF
>TRBJ1-1|.|TRBV18|15|.
CASSPGLYKNTEAFF
>TRBJ1-2|TRBD1|TRBV6-5|12|.
CASAGGLYGYTF
>TRBJ2-6|.|TRBV28|15|.
CASSHRASGANVLTF
>TRBJ1-5|.|TRBV7-2|13|.
CASSLGQDQPQHF
>TRBJ1-2|TRBD1|TRBV4-1|15|.
CASSQDRTGGRGYTF
>TRBJ1-6|.|TRBV6-1|14|.
CASSQYQGDSPLHF
>TRBJ1-1|TRBD1|TRBV19|15|few
CASSSEQGARTEAFF
>TRBJ2-1|TRBD2|TRBV30|15|.
CAWRTGLAVYNEQFF
>TRBJ2-5|.|TRBV9|14|.
CASSVAGGGETQYF
>TRBJ2-7|.|TRBV6-5|14|.
CASSGGGARYEQYF
>TRBJ2-2|TRBD2|TRBV30|15|.
CAWSRAGGRAGELFF
>TRBJ2-7|TRBD2|TRBV18|17|.
CASSPGTSGVGVNEQYF
>TRBJ1-6|.|TRBV2|14|.
CASSEEPLNSPLHF
>TRBJ2-3|.|TRBV29-1|14|.
CSAVRFGRTDTQYF
>TRBJ1-1|.|TRBV11-2|14|.
CASSLVRVNTEAFF
>TRBJ1-3|TRBD1|TRBV28|16|.
CASSLVGGVSGNTIYF
>TRBJ1-1|.|TRBV28|13|.
CASSLLENTEAFF
>TRBJ2-3|TRBD2|TRBV6-1|16|.
CASSAPSREGTDTQYF
>TRBJ2-2|.|TRBV7-8|16|few
CASSFGRRENTGELFF
>TRBJ2-7|TRBD2|TRBV5-5|15|.
CASTKTSGRSYEQYF
>TRBJ2-1|.|TRBV6-1|12|.
CASRSPNNEQFF
>TRBJ1-2|TRBD1|TRBV5-1|13|.
CASSPDRRYGYTF
>TRBJ1-3|.|TRBV6-5|16|few
CASSYRTPSSGNTIYF
>TRBJ1-1|TRBD1|TRBV7-2|14|.
CASSADRGHTEAFF
>TRBJ1-6|TRBD1|TRBV2|14|.
CASRRDRATSPLHF
>TRBJ2-1|.|TRBV21-1|14|.
CASSKSPTSNEQFF
>TRBJ1-1|TRBD1|TRBV9|14|.
CASSYETGSTEAFF
>TRBJ2-2|TRBD1|TRBV18|19|.
CASSLLGGGTGGMAGELFF
>TRBJ2-1|.|TRBV28|12|.
CASRYRANEQFF
>TRBJ1-2|.|TRBV2|13|.
CASRRESGSGYTF
>TRBJ2-5|TRBD1|TRBV5-1|15|.
CASSLRRTGGETQYF
>TRBJ2-7|.|TRBV5-4|14|.
CASRVFGSTYEQYF
>TRBJ1-2|.|TRBV28|14|.
CASSLPPGSYGYTF